This T cell receptor beta chain derives from a study of T cell responses to AZD1222 COVID-19 vaccine. At the level of the study: Samples with a second dose at about 4 or about 12 weeks were pooled together.

The method was immunoSEQ multiplex PCR; TCRdb's version includes in-frame clones alone and lacks a portion of them. This sample has under 55,000 clones, with 84% found just once. Of note for this clone: Antigen: not known.

The CDR3 runs 12 residues. V lost 3 bases and J 10 bases, leaving 15 bases between the germline ends. Per germline, CDR1 DFQATT and CDR2 SNEGSKA (reference sequence). Study-level points and caveats: The donor cohort was predominantly white British with a female majority, and clonal diversity may have been underestimated. Researchers report vaccine-associated CD4 TCRs spanning spike, with dominance at 160-218 and 743-854. Spike-specific TCR breadth and depth both grew after two AZD1222 doses.

This rearrangement joins TRBV20-1 to TRBJ1-2; D ambiguous. The sequence was collected from an adult in good health. Sample: peripheral blood, taken on day 0 of AZD1222 vaccination. This CDR3 is CSASNGRAVYTF. In nucleotides, the CDR3 is TGCAGTGCTAGTAATGGTAGGGCGGTCTACACCTTC.